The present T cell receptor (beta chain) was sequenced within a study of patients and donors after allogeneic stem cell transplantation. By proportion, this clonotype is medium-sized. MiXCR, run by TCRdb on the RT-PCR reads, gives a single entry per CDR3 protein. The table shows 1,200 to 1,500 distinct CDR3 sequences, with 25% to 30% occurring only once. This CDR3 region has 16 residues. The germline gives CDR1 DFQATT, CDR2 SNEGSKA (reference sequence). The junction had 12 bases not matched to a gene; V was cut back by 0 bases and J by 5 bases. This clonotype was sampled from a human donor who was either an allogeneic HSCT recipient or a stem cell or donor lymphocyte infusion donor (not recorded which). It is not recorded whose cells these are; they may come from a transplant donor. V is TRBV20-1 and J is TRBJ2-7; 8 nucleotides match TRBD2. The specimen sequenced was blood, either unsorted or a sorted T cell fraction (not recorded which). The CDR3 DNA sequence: TGCAGTGCTAGAGATCTGCGGGAGCGGGAGATACACGAGCAGTACTTC. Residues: CSARDLREREIHEQYF.